The 22 T cell receptor beta chains below were found in one sample sequenced in a study of cytomegalovirus exposure and HLA in healthy donors. PCR was performed using 60 Vbeta and 13 Jbeta primers. TCRdb's table, derived via immunoSEQ multiplex PCR, lists solely in-frame clones and lacks some. The sample records 150,000 to 200,000 clones, roughly four fifths being singletons. Sequencing was carried out using PBMCs. The receptors originated from a middle-aged man in good health and CMV-seropositive.

This clone has a single count. The V gene is TRBV6-5, the J gene TRBJ2-1; TRBD2 matches 7 bases. CDR3 length: 14 amino acids. Unmatched junction bases numbered 8, after V lost 7 bases and J lost 5 bases. Germline lookup yields CDR1 MNHEY and CDR2 SVGAGI. This CDR3 is CASTLTSSHNEQFF. The CDR3 coding sequence is TGTGCCAGCACCCTGACTAGCTCTCACAATGAGCAGTTCTTC.

V and J are TRBV30 and TRBJ1-2; a weak D match, TRBD1 (5 bases). Trimming removed 2 bases from V and 7 bases from J, with 8 bases in between. Looked up from germline, CDR1 is GTSNPN and CDR2 is SVGIG (reference sequence). The CDR3 spans 11 residues. The CDR3 DNA sequence: TGTGCCTGGAGTATAGGGGTTGGCTACACCTTC. Amino acids: CAWSIGVGYTF.

This clone was detected once. The V gene is TRBV19, the J gene TRBJ1-5, with 11 bases fitting TRBD1. With V trimmed by 5 bases and J by 5 bases, 14 bases remained unmatched. The CDR3 runs 18 residues. The V gene's germline CDR1 is LNHDA and CDR2 SQIVND (reference sequence). The chain's CDR3 is CASSWERDRGYNYQPQHF. The CDR3 coding sequence is TGTGCCAGTAGTTGGGAACGGGACAGGGGGTATAACTATCAGCCCCAGCATTTT.

This chain uses TRBV5-5 with TRBJ2-5; D ambiguous. Trimming took 5 bases from V and 0 from J, leaving 11 bases between them. The CDR3 is made up of 14 amino acids. CDR1 SGHKS and CDR2 YYEKEE come from the germline V gene (reference sequence). The CDR3 DNA follows: TGTGCCAGCAGGGCAGAAGTGTACCAAGAGACCCAGTACTTC. It is translated as CASRAEVYQETQYF.

CDR3 nucleotide sequence: TGCAGCGTGGGGGACAGCTACAATGAGCAGTTCTTC. This sequence encodes CSVGDSYNEQFF. The chain joins TRBV29-1 to TRBJ2-1, with 7 nucleotides matching TRBD1. V was clipped by 6 bases and J by 3 bases; unmatched bases: 2. The CDR3 extends over 12 amino acids. Germline CDR1 and CDR2: SQVTM and ANQGSEA.

On this clone itself: This sample also contains other DNA sequences that code for the same CDR3. This chain uses TRBV6-5 with TRBJ1-1; D not certain. This CDR3 comprises 15 residues. In germline, CDR1 is MNHEY, CDR2 SVGAGI. V was shortened by 0 bases and J by 4 bases, with 12 bases between the two germline ends. The CDR3 DNA follows: TGTGCCAGCAGTTACTCGTTGGAGGTGATCACTGAAGCTTTCTTT. This gives the protein CASSYSLEVITEAFF.

This chain joins TRBV5-8 and TRBJ2-2; TRBD2 matches 13 bases. There are 18 residues in the CDR3. V was pared by 4 bases and J by 0 bases, with 6 bases of the junction left unmatched. In germline, CDR1 is SGHTS, CDR2 YDEGEE. The CDR3 DNA is TGTGCCAGCAGCGTCCCGGGACTAGCGGGAACGAACACCGGGGAGCTGTTTTTT. Translation gives CASSVPGLAGTNTGELFF.

As to this clone: The sample holds other DNA sequences that translate to the same CDR3. V is TRBV19 and J is TRBJ2-7, with 7 bases matching TRBD2. There are 15 residues in the CDR3. In germline, CDR1 is LNHDA, CDR2 SQIVND (reference sequence). V lost 3 bases to trimming and J lost 2 bases; unmatched junction nucleotides: 7. The DNA for the CDR3 is TGTGCCAGTAGTATTTATCTCGGGGGGACCTACGAGCAGTACTTC. This sequence encodes CASSIYLGGTYEQYF.

This sequence joins TRBV9 and TRBJ2-5; no definite D call. V was pared by 3 bases and J by 3 bases, with 6 bases between. Germline V gene sequence: CDR1 SGDLS, CDR2 YYNGEE. CDR3 length: 12 residues. The CDR3 DNA is TGTGCCAGCAGCGGGCAAGAAGAGACCCAGTACTTC. This encodes CASSGQEETQYF.

This clone is a singleton in its sample. The genes are TRBV28 and TRBJ1-1; D might be TRBD1 (5 bases). This CDR3 is built from 17 residues. V dropped 5 bases and J dropped 1 base, with 20 bases sitting between them. Per germline, CDR1 MDHEN and CDR2 SYDVKM. The chain's CDR3 is CASSPSSPVQGNTEAFF. The CDR3 nucleotides are TGTGCCAGCAGTCCATCAAGCCCTGTCCAGGGGAACACTGAAGCTTTCTTT.

The chain uses TRBV30 and TRBJ1-5; TRBD1 agrees at 9 bases. V lost 4 bases and J lost 6; bases outside the gene matches: 4. Germline CDR1 is GTSNPN and CDR2 is SVGIG (reference sequence). This CDR3 has 13 amino acids. CDR3 DNA sequence: TGTGCCTGGACCACGGACAGGGGTCAGCCCCAGCATTTT. Protein sequence: CAWTTDRGQPQHF.

The CDR3 DNA follows: TGCAGCGCCGACACCGGGACAGACTATGGCTACACCTTC. Its translation: CSADTGTDYGYTF. The J gene is TRBJ1-2, the V gene TRBV29-1; 7 bases match TRBD1. Germline values: CDR1 SQVTM, CDR2 ANQGSEA. The CDR3 is 13 amino acids. The J segment lost 3 bases and the V segment lost 7 bases, leaving 8 bases of the junction unmatched.

The V and J genes are TRBV5-1 and TRBJ2-3; the D gene is possibly TRBD2 (5 bases). V gave up 4 bases and J gave up 2 bases, with 17 bases separating them. The CDR3 is 16 amino acids. The germline V gene has CDR1 SGHRS and CDR2 YFSETQ. The DNA of the CDR3 is TGCGCCAGCAGCATCGGACTCGCTACTAACACAGATACGCAGTATTTT. This gives the protein CASSIGLATNTDTQYF.

The V and J genes are TRBV5-1 and TRBJ2-5; TRBD1 matches 7 bases. Per germline, CDR1 SGHRS and CDR2 YFSETQ. The CDR3 extends over 14 amino acids. The junction had 6 bases not matched to a gene; V was cut back by 6 bases and J by 1 base. The CDR3 sequence is CASKLGQTQETQYF. CDR3 in DNA: TGCGCCAGCAAGTTGGGACAGACCCAAGAGACCCAGTACTTC.

The chain carries TRBV11-1 and TRBJ1-4, with TRBD1 matching 12 bases. CDR3 length: 15 amino acids. Germline CDR1 is SGHAT and CDR2 is FQDESV (reference sequence). Losses at the gene ends were 4 bases for V and 5 bases for J; bases not matched to a gene: 2. Here the CDR3 reads CASSSGTGGNEKLFF. CDR3 coding DNA: TGTGCCAGCAGCTCCGGGACAGGGGGCAATGAAAAACTGTTTTTT.

The rearrangement joins TRBV19 to TRBJ1-5, with a weak D call TRBD1 (5 bases). The CDR3 runs to 16 residues. CDR1 and CDR2 (germline): LNHDA, SQIVND (reference sequence). The V end was cut by 1 base, the J end by 6 bases, with 16 bases between. The CDR3, as DNA: TGTGCCAGTAGTATAGTACCCCAAACTCAGGGTCAGCCCCAGCATTTT. It codes for CASSIVPQTQGQPQHF.

The chain is built from TRBV6-5 and TRBJ1-6, with D perhaps TRBD1 (6 bases). The V gene's germline CDR1 is MNHEY and CDR2 SVGAGI. The V end lost 5 bases, the J end lost 6 bases, and 14 bases lay between the germline ends. The CDR3 sequence is 15 residues long. The CDR3, as DNA: TGTGCCAGCAGTCGTACGGGACACCTTAATTCACCCCTCCACTTT. Translation: CASSRTGHLNSPLHF.

The CDR3 loop reads CASSLQGGAQYF. CDR3 sequence (DNA): TGTGCCAGCAGCCTACAGGGAGGGGCCCAGTACTTC. The chain uses TRBV9 and TRBJ2-5; tentative D call: TRBD2 (7 bases). The V and J ends lost 4 bases and 9 bases respectively, with 13 bases between them. Germline CDR1 SGDLS, CDR2 YYNGEE. The CDR3 covers 12 residues.

This rearrangement joins TRBV28 to TRBJ1-5, with unresolved D. Trimming took off 3 bases at V and 3 bases at J, with 9 bases between the two ends. The germline V gene has CDR1 MDHEN and CDR2 SYDVKM. The CDR3 length is 14 residues. The CDR3: CASSLLTSNQPQHF. CDR3 coding DNA: TGTGCCAGCAGTTTGTTGACATCCAATCAGCCCCAGCATTTT.

This clone was seen a handful of times. The gene calls are TRBV14 and TRBJ2-7; maybe TRBD1 (5 bases). Germline V CDR1 and CDR2: SGHDN, FVKESK. The CDR3 contains 13 residues. V lost 4 bases, J lost 3 bases, and 10 bases lay in between. The CDR3: CASSPDSYYEQYF. CDR3 DNA: TGTGCCAGCAGCCCCGACAGCTACTACGAGCAGTACTTC.

The gene calls are TRBV27 and TRBJ1-2; 10 nucleotides match TRBD1. CDR3 length: 13 amino acids. After removal of 6 bases from V and 3 bases from J, the junction contained 1 base not matched to a gene. The germline V gene has CDR1 MNHEY and CDR2 SMNVEV (reference sequence). This CDR3 reads CASRTGGHYGYTF. For the CDR3, the DNA is TGTGCCAGCAGGACAGGGGGCCACTATGGCTACACCTTC.

The rearrangement joins TRBV28 to TRBJ1-2; 8 bases match TRBD1. CDR1 MDHEN and CDR2 SYDVKM come from the germline V gene. V was pared by 4 bases and J by 5 bases, with 15 bases of the junction left unmatched. The CDR3 has 17 amino acids. The CDR3 DNA reads TGTGCCAGCAGTTCCGGACAGGGACCGATCGGGCCTTATGGCTACACCTTC. The encoded protein is CASSSGQGPIGPYGYTF.